Below are 10 T cell receptor beta chains sequenced from a single sample in a study of tumor and adjacent non-tumor tissue in lung cancer (dated 2018 in TCRdb). The library was obtained by multiplex PCR. Sequencing was performed on an Illumina HiSeq 2500. Following protocols modified from ARM-PCR, the researchers constructed TCRbeta libraries through three rounds of nested PCR with primers (Table S4). TCRdb reanalyzed the raw reads on its own, using fastp at Q25 for trimming and MiXCR for clone calling, and kept in-frame beta chains. One record per CDR3 amino acid sequence lists the most common genes and DNA. A total of 200,000 to 250,000 distinct CDR3 sequences appear in this sample, over 55% of them only once. Jointly, the top ten make up approximately 26% of the sample. RNA was isolated from bulk, unsorted tissue, and RNA quality was assessed with a NanoDrop ND-1000 and an Agilent 2100. Sequencing was done on a sample of lung tumor tissue. The source of these receptors is a man aged 60 to 69 with non-small cell lung cancer.

The rearrangement joins TRBV7-9 to TRBJ2-2; TRBD1 might be the D (6 bases). V was shortened by 7 bases and J by 4 bases, with 13 bases between the two germline ends. Germline loops: CDR1 SEHNR, CDR2 FQNEAQ (reference sequence). The CDR3 length is 14 residues. The CDR3 DNA is TGTGCCAGCAAGGCAGGGGAAGGCACCGGGGAGCTGTTTTTT. It codes for CASKAGEGTGELFF.

V gene TRBV7-2 combines with J gene TRBJ2-1, with D unclear. The V end lost 5 bases, the J end lost 7 bases, and 6 bases lay between the germline ends. The CDR3 sequence is 11 residues long. Germline V CDR1 and CDR2: SGHTA, FQGNSA. CDR3 region: CASSRINEQFF. CDR3 sequence (DNA): TGTGCCAGCAGCCGCATTAATGAGCAGTTCTTC.

A note on this clonotype: The junction shows a germline mismatch at one end, possibly a read error. The chain employs TRBV12-3 or TRBV12-4 and TRBJ2-1, with D possibly matching TRBD2 (6 bases). CDR3 length: 12 amino acids. The CDR3 region has the DNA TGTACCAACAGTTATAGCGGAGGGGAGCAGTTCTTT. It is translated as CTNSYSGGEQFF.

With regard to this clonotype: A much larger clone sits a single nucleotide away, making a read error possible. The V gene is TRBV6-5, the J gene TRBJ1-5; D is perhaps TRBD1 (5 bases). From germline, CDR1 is MNHEY and CDR2 SVGAGI. CDR3 size: 15 residues. The CDR3 bases are TGTGGCAGCAGTTATACATCAGGGCCCGATCAGCCCCAGCATTTT. Amino acids: CGSSYTSGPDQPQHF.

A remark on this clonotype: One end of the junction varies from germline; a read error may be responsible. The chain is built from TRBV24-1 and TRBJ2-3, with 7 bases identical to TRBD2. The V gene's germline CDR1 is KGHDR and CDR2 SFDVKD. The CDR3 runs to 16 residues. The CDR3 DNA follows: TGTGACACCAGTGACCACCTGGGACTAAGCACAGATACGCAGTATTTT. This sequence encodes CDTSDHLGLSTDTQYF.

A few counts support this clonotype. The chain combines TRBV12-3 or TRBV12-4 with TRBJ2-3; 11 bases agree with TRBD2. The CDR3 spans 18 residues. V shed 3 bases, J shed 3 bases, and the junction held 11 bases outside the gene matches. CDR3 amino acids: CASSFARSGGARTDTQYF. The CDR3 DNA reads TGTGCCAGCAGTTTCGCCCGTAGCGGGGGGGCCCGTACAGATACGCAGTATTTT.

This clonotype was observed a handful of times. This may stem from a read error, because a much larger clone lies one nucleotide away. The rearrangement links TRBV20-1 to TRBJ1-5, with a tentative D call TRBD1 (5 bases). The CDR3 has 15 amino acids. Germline CDR1 is DFQATT and CDR2 is SNEGSKA (reference sequence). The CDR3 reads CSVRDRRGGGQPQHF. The CDR3, as DNA: TGCAGTGTTAGAGATCGAAGGGGTGGAGGGCAGCCCCAGCATTTT.

This clonotype was seen a single time. This sequence may be a read error, since a much larger clone differs from it by one base. J is TRBJ2-3 and V is TRBV4-2; D might be TRBD1 (6 bases). CDR1 is LGHNA, CDR2 YNFKEQ, per germline. The CDR3 sequence is 14 residues long. Trimming removed 1 base from V and 8 bases from J, with 13 bases in between. The chain's CDR3 is CASSQGGGRITQYF. For the CDR3, the DNA is TGTGCCAGCAGCCAAGGAGGGGGACGGATTACGCAGTATTTT.

The J gene is TRBJ2-3, the V gene TRBV5-4; 11 nucleotides match TRBD2. Per the germline V gene, CDR1 is SGHNT and CDR2 is YYREEE (reference sequence). The CDR3 totals 16 residues. V was clipped by 3 bases and J by 0 bases; unmatched bases: 3. The CDR3 sequence is CASSYRLAGSTDTQYF. CDR3 in DNA: TGTGCCAGCAGCTACAGACTAGCGGGGAGCACAGATACGCAGTATTTT. The full variable domain, completed using reference TRBV5-4 and TRBJ2-3, is ETGVTQSPTHLIKTRGQQVTLRCSSQSGHNTVSWYQQALGQGPQFIFQYYREEENGRGNFPPRFSGLQFPNYSSELNVNALELDDSALYLCASSYRLAGSTDTQYFGPGTRLTVL.

The chain uses TRBV12-3 or TRBV12-4 and TRBJ2-3; TRBD2 aligns across 13 bases. Trimming took 10 bases from V and 5 from J; bases not matched to a gene: 9. CDR3 length equals 15 residues. The DNA of the CDR3 is TGTGCCAACAGCCCGGGACTAGCGGGACTAGATACGCAGTATTTT. Amino acids: CANSPGLAGLDTQYF.